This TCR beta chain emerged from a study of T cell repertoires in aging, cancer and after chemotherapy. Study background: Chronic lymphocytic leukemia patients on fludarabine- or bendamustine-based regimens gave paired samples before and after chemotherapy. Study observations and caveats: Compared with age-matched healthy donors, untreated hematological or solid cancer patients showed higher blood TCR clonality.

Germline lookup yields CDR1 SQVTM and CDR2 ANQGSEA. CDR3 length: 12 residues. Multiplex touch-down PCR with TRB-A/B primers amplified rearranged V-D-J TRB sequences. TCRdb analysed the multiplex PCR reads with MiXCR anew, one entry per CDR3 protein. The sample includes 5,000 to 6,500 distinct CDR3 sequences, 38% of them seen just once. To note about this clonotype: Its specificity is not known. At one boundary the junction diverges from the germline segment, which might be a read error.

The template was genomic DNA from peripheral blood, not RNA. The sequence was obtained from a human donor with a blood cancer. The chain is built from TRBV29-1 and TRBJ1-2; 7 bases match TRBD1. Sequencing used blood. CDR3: CNVTTGIYGYTF. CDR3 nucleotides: TGCAACGTTACGACAGGGATCTATGGCTACACCTTC.